This T cell receptor beta chain comes out of a study of monozygotic twins with inflammatory bowel disease. TCRalpha and TCRbeta cDNA went through nested PCRs of roughly 15 and 9 cycles, two in total. TCRdb reworked the 5' RACE reads into one entry per CDR3 protein, no DNA. This sample's table reports 300,000 to 350,000 distinct CDR3 sequences. CDR3 size: 14 residues. Germline V gene data show CDR1 as SGHRS and CDR2 as YFSETQ. Note on this clonotype: Its antigen is not known.

Findings and caveats of the study: Reduced clonotype sharing with other individuals was observed in IBD patients relative to healthy twins, especially with disease activity.

The receptor was derived from a human donor with ulcerative colitis or Crohn's disease, or a healthy co-twin of an affected twin (not recorded which). The sample was blood. This chain uses TRBV5-1 with TRBJ1-3. The CDR3: CASSFTEPGNTIYF.